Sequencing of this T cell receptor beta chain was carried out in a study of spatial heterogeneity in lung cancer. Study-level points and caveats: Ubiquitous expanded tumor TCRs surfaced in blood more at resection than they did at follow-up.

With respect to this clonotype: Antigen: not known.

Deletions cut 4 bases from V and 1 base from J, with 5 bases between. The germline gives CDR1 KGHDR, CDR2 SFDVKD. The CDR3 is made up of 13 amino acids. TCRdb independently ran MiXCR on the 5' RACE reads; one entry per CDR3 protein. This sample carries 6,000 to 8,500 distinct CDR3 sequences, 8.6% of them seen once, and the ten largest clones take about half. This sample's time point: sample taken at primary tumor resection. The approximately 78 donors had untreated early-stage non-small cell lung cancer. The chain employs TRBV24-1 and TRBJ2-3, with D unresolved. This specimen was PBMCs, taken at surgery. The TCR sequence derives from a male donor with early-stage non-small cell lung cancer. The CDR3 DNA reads TGTGCCACCAGTGAGCCCGGCACAGATACGCAGTATTTT. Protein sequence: CATSEPGTDTQYF.